This T cell receptor beta chain is drawn from a study of shared clonotypes between healthy human individuals. The germline CDR1 and CDR2 sequences are SQVTM and ANQGSEA. The CDR3 length is 12 residues. Deletions cut 8 bases from V and 3 bases from J, with 12 bases between. Positive CCR7 selection of CD45RO-negative cells yielded the naive CD8 cells, and terminally differentiated effector memory CD45RA+ cells were excluded. The table came from immunoSEQ multiplex PCR; TCRdb's copy has only in-frame clones and leaves some out. Here the sample spans about 2.1 million clones, about 93% being singletons. The sequenced sample was naive CD8+ T cells from PBMCs. V usage is TRBV29-1 and J usage is TRBJ2-3; D possibly corresponds to TRBD2 (5 bases). This clonotype was sampled from a man aged 18 to 35 in good health. Some clones in this sample may be carry-over from other donors' samples. DNA of the CDR3: TGCAGCCCTCAGGACTCTACAGATACGCAGTATTTT. It specifies CSPQDSTDTQYF.